Following are 6 T cell receptor beta chains from one sample sequenced in a study of cytomegalovirus exposure and HLA in healthy donors. Sequencing was performed with immunoSEQ multiplex PCR; in TCRdb, only in-frame clones are kept and a portion is missing. The table includes under 95,000 clones, more than 75% detected once. The sample taken for sequencing was PBMCs. The source of these receptors is a man aged 25 to 45 in good health and CMV-seronegative.

The chain combines TRBV18 with TRBJ1-5, with D hard to call. CDR3 size: 13 residues. CDR1 is KGHSH, CDR2 LQKENI, per germline. Trimming shortened V by 1 base and J by 5 bases, and 6 bases separated the two germline ends. The CDR3 DNA follows: TGTGCCAGCTCACCACACCAGGATCAGCCCCAGCATTTT. Translated: CASSPHQDQPQHF.

The chain employs TRBV5-1 and TRBJ2-1, with a weak D call TRBD2 (5 bases). Germline V lookup: CDR1 SGHRS, CDR2 YFSETQ. The CDR3 has 17 residues. Trimming left V 4 bases short and J 2 bases short, with 19 bases between. The CDR3 sequence is CASSPAGGLPPYNEQFF. The CDR3 region has the DNA TGCGCCAGCAGCCCCGCCGGTGGACTCCCGCCCTACAATGAGCAGTTCTTC. Full variable domain (missing parts from reference TRBV5-1 and TRBJ2-1): KAGVTQTPRYLIKTRGQQVTLSCSPISGHRSVSWYQQTPGQGLQFLFEYFSETQRNKGNFPGRFSGRQFSNSRSEMNVSTLELGDSALYLCASSPAGGLPPYNEQFFGPGTRLTVL.

The rearrangement links TRBV7-2 to TRBJ1-2; a weak D match, TRBD1 (5 bases). V was cut by 4 bases and J by 6 bases, with 18 bases left in between. The CDR3 is 15 amino acids. From germline, CDR1 is SGHTA and CDR2 FQGNSA. The DNA of the CDR3 is TGTGCCAGCAGCTCCAGAACCGGGACTGAGAATGGCTACACCTTC. It specifies CASSSRTGTENGYTF.

The chain has TRBV29-1 and TRBJ1-2; tentative D call: TRBD1 (5 bases). Trimming took 4 bases from V and 6 from J, leaving 9 bases between them. CDR3 size: 11 residues. Germline CDR1 is SQVTM and CDR2 is ANQGSEA. CDR3 sequence reads: CSVGQPNGYTF. For the CDR3, the DNA is TGCAGCGTTGGACAGCCTAATGGCTACACCTTC.

The V and J genes are TRBV5-1 and TRBJ1-4; a weak D match, TRBD1 (5 bases). The CDR3 loop spans 14 amino acids. V was shortened by 4 bases and J by 4 bases, with 11 bases between the two germline ends. The germline V gene encodes CDR1 SGHRS and CDR2 YFSETQ. CDR3 DNA: TGCGCCAGCAGCGGGGCTCTTGGTAATGAAAAACTGTTTTTT. Translated, it gives CASSGALGNEKLFF.

The chain joins TRBV30 to TRBJ2-1, with D possibly matching TRBD2 (5 bases). Trimming took 4 bases from V and 2 from J, leaving 12 bases between them. The CDR3 sequence is 14 residues long. Per germline, CDR1 GTSNPN and CDR2 SVGIG (reference sequence). CDR3: CAWIQRLTYNEQFF. Written as DNA, the CDR3 is TGTGCCTGGATACAGCGGCTAACCTACAATGAGCAGTTCTTC.